The 14 T cell receptor beta chains listed next were all sequenced from one sample in a study of beta chain features in type 1 diabetes. These receptors' antigens are unknown. Of the isolated RNA, all was reverse transcribed, and so the sequenced material was expressed TCRB transcripts. The data were produced by immunoSEQ multiplex PCR, yet TCRdb's version contains in-frame clones alone and is incomplete. In the table there are 100,000 to 150,000 clones, approximately 10% of which are singletons. The study's findings and limits: When Type 1 diabetes patients were examined, their TCRB CDR3s proved moderately but significantly shorter in all four CD4+ subsets.

Sequencing was performed on central memory CD4+ T cells from blood. These receptor sequences come from a man aged 25 to 40 with type 1 diabetes.

This chain links TRBV11-2 with TRBJ2-5; D ambiguous. The CDR3 loop spans 12 amino acids. V was clipped by 3 bases and J by 1 base, with 3 bases between them. Per germline, CDR1 SGHAT and CDR2 FQNNGV. In DNA form, the CDR3 reads TGTGCCAGCAGCTTCCTCCAAGAGACCCAGTACTTC. This sequence encodes CASSFLQETQYF.

This clone has more than one count but fewer than ten. The genes are TRBV2 and TRBJ2-5; D is ambiguous. Germline assignment: CDR1 SNHLY and CDR2 FYNNEI. V was cut by 5 bases and J by 1 base, with 8 bases left in between. The CDR3 is made up of 13 amino acids. The CDR3 loop reads CASSLSSQETQYF. CDR3 DNA sequence: TGTGCCAGCAGTTTGTCCAGCCAAGAGACCCAGTACTTC.

This clone was found a few times. The chain recombines TRBV18 with TRBJ2-1; TRBD2 agrees at 7 bases. V dropped 3 bases and J dropped 2; count of bases not matched to a gene: 7. Looked up from germline, CDR1 is KGHSH and CDR2 is LQKENI. The CDR3 is 16 residues long. DNA for the CDR3: TGTGCCAGCTCACCCACTGGGGGGGAAACCTACAATGAGCAGTTCTTC. Encoded protein: CASSPTGGETYNEQFF. Drawing the rest from reference TRBV18 and TRBJ2-1, the complete variable domain is NAGVMQNPRHLVRRRGQEARLRCSPMKGHSHVYWYRQLPEEGLKFMVYLQKENIIDESGMPKERFSAEFPKEGPSILRIQQVVRGDSAAYFCASSPTGGETYNEQFFGPGTRLTVL.

V is TRBV5-1 and J is TRBJ2-1; D is possibly TRBD2 (5 bases). The ends were cut back, 1 base at V and 8 bases at J, with 10 bases in the middle. Germline CDR1 SGHRS, CDR2 YFSETQ. The CDR3 has 13 residues. CDR3 sequence reads: CASSLRREYEQFF. Written as DNA, the CDR3 is TGCGCCAGCAGCTTGAGAAGGGAGTATGAGCAGTTCTTC.

The chain uses TRBV4-3 and TRBJ1-6, with D maybe TRBD1 (6 bases). CDR3 length equals 17 residues. The V and J ends lost 2 bases and 8 bases respectively, with 19 bases between them. The germline V gene has CDR1 LGHNA and CDR2 YSLEER. The CDR3 DNA is TGCGCCAGCAGCCAAAATACTCACAGGGTGGACGATTCACCCCTCCACTTT. This encodes CASSQNTHRVDDSPLHF.

This clone came up a few times. The chain is built from TRBV11-2 and TRBJ1-4, with 7 bases matching TRBD1. The CDR3 consists of 16 residues. V was clipped by 4 bases and J by 10 bases; unmatched bases: 15. Germline V lookup: CDR1 SGHAT, CDR2 FQNNGV. CDR3 sequence: CASSSIRQGGAGKLFF. DNA of the CDR3: TGTGCCAGCAGCTCAATACGACAGGGCGGGGCGGGAAAACTGTTTTTT. The entire variable domain, with the rest obtained from reference TRBV11-2 and TRBJ1-4, is as follows: EAGVAQSPRYKIIEKRQSVAFWCNPISGHATLYWYQQILGQGPKLLIQFQNNGVVDDSQLPKDRFSAERLKGVDSTLKIQPAKLEDSAVYLCASSSIRQGGAGKLFFGSGTQLSVL.

In this sample, this clone turned up a few times. This rearrangement joins TRBV6-1 to TRBJ1-2, with 7 bases fitting TRBD1. Per the germline V gene, CDR1 is MNHNS and CDR2 is SASEGT. Germline trimming cut 3 bases from V and 8 bases from J; bases unmatched to any gene: 9. The CDR3 extends over 14 amino acids. The CDR3 spells CASSDSGTEGGYTF. The DNA of the CDR3 is TGTGCCAGCAGTGACTCCGGGACAGAAGGGGGCTACACCTTC.

This clone has more than one count but fewer than ten. The chain employs TRBV4-3 and TRBJ1-2; D not certain. Trimming removed 1 base at V and 0 bases at J, with 12 bases between. Germline CDR1 reads LGHNA; CDR2 reads YSLEER. CDR3 length: 16 residues. Here the CDR3 DNA reads TGCGCCAGCAGCCAAGGGTACAGCATAGCTAACTATGGCTACACCTTC. Amino acids: CASSQGYSIANYGYTF.

This sequence joins TRBV5-1 and TRBJ2-7; tentative D call: TRBD1 (5 bases). CDR1 and CDR2 from the germline V gene are SGHRS and YFSETQ. Deletions cut 3 bases from V and 6 bases from J, with 10 bases between. This CDR3 has 12 residues. The CDR3 bases are TGCGCCAGCAGCTCGCAGGGTTCCGAGCAGTACTTC. Its protein is CASSSQGSEQYF.

This clone appeared a few times. This chain joins TRBV7-9 and TRBJ2-5; D unclear. CDR1 is SEHNR, CDR2 FQNEAQ, per germline (reference sequence). Trimming pared 1 base from V and 1 base from J, leaving 10 bases between. There are 15 residues in the CDR3. This CDR3 is CASSLDRATQETQYF. The CDR3 DNA reads TGTGCCAGCAGCTTAGATCGAGCGACCCAAGAGACCCAGTACTTC. The full variable domain, its missing parts supplied by reference TRBV7-9 and TRBJ2-5, is DTGVSQNPRHKITKRGQNVTFRCDPISEHNRLYWYRQTLGQGPEFLTYFQNEAQLEKSRLLSDRFSAERPKGSFSTLEIQRTEQGDSAMYLCASSLDRATQETQYFGPGTRLLVL.

The chain couples TRBV2 to TRBJ1-2; D not certain. Germline CDR1 and CDR2: SNHLY and FYNNEI. CDR3 length: 13 amino acids. Trimming left V 8 bases short and J 8 bases short, with 18 bases between. CDR3 loop: CASSEQELWGYTF. The CDR3 DNA follows: TGTGCCAGCTCGGAGCAAGAGCTCTGGGGCTACACCTTC.

In DNA, the CDR3 is TGTGCCAGCAGCACACCGACAGGGAATAACTACACCTTC. This sequence encodes CASSTPTGNNYTF. The chain links TRBV5-8 to TRBJ1-2; 7 nucleotides agree with TRBD1. V gave up 4 bases and J gave up 10 bases; unmatched junction bases: 10. CDR1 is SGHTS and CDR2 is YDEGEE in the germline V gene. CDR3 size: 13 residues.

The gene calls are TRBV6-5 and TRBJ1-1; D uncertain. Germline CDR1 and CDR2: MNHEY and SVGAGI. The CDR3 covers 13 residues. V was pared by 7 bases and J by 1 base, with 10 bases between. The CDR3 DNA is TGTGCCAGCACCATGACTCCGAACACTGAAGCTTTCTTT. Translating it yields CASTMTPNTEAFF.

This rearrangement joins TRBV28 to TRBJ1-2; maybe TRBD1 (5 bases). The V end lost 7 bases, the J end lost 0 bases, and 15 bases lay between the germline ends. In germline, CDR1 is MDHEN, CDR2 SYDVKM. CDR3 size: 15 residues. CDR3 DNA: TGTGCCAGCAACCTTGGGGGGAAGACTAACTATGGCTACACCTTC. Its translation is CASNLGGKTNYGYTF.